A selection of T cell receptor beta chains follows, all from one sample in a study of PD-1 blockade in classical Hodgkin lymphoma. Produced via immunoSEQ multiplex PCR; TCRdb's table is partial and in-frame only. The sample contains 75,000 to 95,000 clones, about 83% of which appear only once. The sample consisted of peripheral blood mononuclear cells (PBMCs), taken before the fourth cycle of nivolumab. These TCRs come from a human donor with classical Hodgkin lymphoma. Each CDR3 is given with its conserved first and last residue. Fields, in order: D gene, CDR3 length, J gene, V gene, clone size, CDR3 protein, CDR3 DNA. D genes are given only for firm matches. Clone size appears in some rows only: once, few, many, or a class for an expanded clone.

d_call: .
cdr3_length: 13
j_call: TRBJ1-5
v_call: TRBV5-1
clone_size: .
cdr3_aa: CASSYNGNQPQHF
cdr3_nt: TGCGCCAGCAGCTACAATGGCAATCAGCCCCAGCATTTT

d_call: TRBD1
cdr3_length: 14
j_call: TRBJ1-2
v_call: TRBV7-2
clone_size: .
cdr3_aa: CASSSGTVFYGYTF
cdr3_nt: TGTGCCAGCAGCTCCGGGACAGTCTTCTATGGCTACACCTTC

d_call: .
cdr3_length: 17
j_call: TRBJ1-2
v_call: TRBV12-2
clone_size: .
cdr3_aa: CASRLRVGYRFLDGYTF
cdr3_nt: TGTGCAAGTCGCTTAAGGGTGGGCTACAGATTCTTAGATGGCTACACCTTC

d_call: TRBD1
cdr3_length: 20
j_call: TRBJ1-5
v_call: TRBV2
clone_size: .
cdr3_aa: CASSEIWASEVGGNNQPQHF
cdr3_nt: TGTGCCAGCAGTGAAATATGGGCCTCAGAGGTAGGGGGCAACAATCAGCCCCAGCATTTT

d_call: TRBD2
cdr3_length: 16
j_call: TRBJ2-1
v_call: TRBV27
clone_size: .
cdr3_aa: CASTRGTSGRRNEQFF
cdr3_nt: TGTGCCAGCACCCGAGGGACTAGCGGGAGGAGGAATGAGCAGTTCTTC

d_call: .
cdr3_length: 14
j_call: TRBJ2-7
v_call: TRBV5-5
clone_size: once
cdr3_aa: CASSLATGNYEQYF
cdr3_nt: TGTGCCAGCAGCTTGGCCACGGGGAACTACGAGCAGTACTTC

d_call: .
cdr3_length: 15
j_call: TRBJ2-2
v_call: TRBV27
clone_size: .
cdr3_aa: CASSFGQPSTGELFF
cdr3_nt: TGTGCCAGCAGTTTCGGACAGCCCTCCACCGGGGAGCTGTTTTTT

d_call: .
cdr3_length: 13
j_call: TRBJ2-7
v_call: TRBV11-1
clone_size: once
cdr3_aa: CASSFQQEGEQYF
cdr3_nt: TGTGCCAGCAGCTTCCAACAGGAAGGCGAGCAGTACTTC

d_call: TRBD2
cdr3_length: 18
j_call: TRBJ2-3
v_call: TRBV7-2
clone_size: .
cdr3_aa: CASSLSRPGLAGTDTQYF
cdr3_nt: TGTGCCAGCAGCCTAAGCCGGCCGGGACTAGCGGGCACAGATACGCAGTATTTT

d_call: .
cdr3_length: 13
j_call: TRBJ1-1
v_call: TRBV5-1
clone_size: .
cdr3_aa: CASSFTGNTEAFF
cdr3_nt: TGCGCCAGCAGCTTTACAGGGAACACTGAAGCTTTCTTT

d_call: TRBD1
cdr3_length: 16
j_call: TRBJ2-2
v_call: TRBV5-1
clone_size: few
cdr3_aa: CASSWRTGGYTGELFF
cdr3_nt: TGCGCCAGCAGCTGGAGGACAGGGGGATACACCGGGGAGCTGTTTTTT

d_call: .
cdr3_length: 13
j_call: TRBJ2-7
v_call: TRBV7-9
clone_size: .
cdr3_aa: CASTAVSSYEQYF
cdr3_nt: TGTGCCAGCACGGCTGTAAGCTCCTACGAGCAGTACTTC

d_call: TRBD2
cdr3_length: 18
j_call: TRBJ2-1
v_call: TRBV5-4
clone_size: few
cdr3_aa: CASSSARGTSGSFDEQFF
cdr3_nt: TGTGCCAGCAGCTCCGCCCGTGGAACTAGCGGGAGCTTCGATGAGCAGTTCTTC

d_call: TRBD2
cdr3_length: 16
j_call: TRBJ2-5
v_call: TRBV11-2
clone_size: .
cdr3_aa: CASSSQRGLYLETQYF
cdr3_nt: TGTGCCAGCAGCTCCCAGCGGGGATTGTATTTAGAGACCCAGTACTTC

d_call: TRBD2
cdr3_length: 17
j_call: TRBJ2-7
v_call: TRBV7-9
clone_size: .
cdr3_aa: CASSSSPRPGGRYEQYF
cdr3_nt: TGTGCCAGCAGCTCCTCCCCCCGCCCGGGAGGGCGGTACGAGCAGTACTTC

d_call: .
cdr3_length: 16
j_call: TRBJ2-3
v_call: TRBV7-9
clone_size: .
cdr3_aa: CASSLELGAKFATQYF
cdr3_nt: TGTGCCAGCAGCCTAGAATTGGGGGCTAAGTTCGCTACGCAGTATTTT

d_call: TRBD2
cdr3_length: 17
j_call: TRBJ2-1
v_call: TRBV5-6
clone_size: .
cdr3_aa: CASSSTLGGRAVDEQFF
cdr3_nt: TGTGCCAGCAGCTCCACCCTTGGTGGGAGGGCCGTCGATGAGCAGTTCTTC

d_call: .
cdr3_length: 16
j_call: TRBJ2-3
v_call: TRBV5-1
clone_size: once
cdr3_aa: CASSFYGGSSTDTQYF
cdr3_nt: TGCGCCAGCAGCTTTTATGGGGGATCTAGCACAGATACGCAGTATTTT

d_call: TRBD1
cdr3_length: 14
j_call: TRBJ1-1
v_call: TRBV7-2
clone_size: .
cdr3_aa: CASSSTGGVGEAFF
cdr3_nt: TGTGCCAGCAGCTCCACAGGGGGCGTCGGTGAAGCTTTCTTT

d_call: .
cdr3_length: 16
j_call: TRBJ1-2
v_call: TRBV30
clone_size: once
cdr3_aa: CAWSLSGAVFGSPYTF
cdr3_nt: TGTGCCTGGAGTCTCTCCGGGGCAGTGTTTGGCAGCCCCTACACCTTC

d_call: .
cdr3_length: 14
j_call: TRBJ2-7
v_call: TRBV5-1
clone_size: .
cdr3_aa: CASSGKGGIYEQYF
cdr3_nt: TGCGCCAGCAGCGGTAAGGGGGGGATCTACGAGCAGTACTTC

d_call: TRBD1
cdr3_length: 14
j_call: TRBJ2-1
v_call: TRBV4-2
clone_size: .
cdr3_aa: CASSTGTGNHEQFF
cdr3_nt: TGTGCCAGCAGCACCGGGACAGGTAACCATGAGCAGTTCTTC

d_call: .
cdr3_length: 12
j_call: TRBJ2-2
v_call: TRBV7-2
clone_size: .
cdr3_aa: CASSLGIGELFF
cdr3_nt: TGTGCCAGCAGCTTAGGCATCGGGGAGCTGTTTTTT

d_call: TRBD1
cdr3_length: 17
j_call: TRBJ1-2
v_call: TRBV28
clone_size: .
cdr3_aa: CASSLAGQGAFINGYTF
cdr3_nt: TGTGCCAGCAGTTTAGCCGGACAGGGGGCTTTTATAAATGGCTACACCTTC

d_call: .
cdr3_length: 11
j_call: TRBJ1-2
v_call: TRBV20-1
clone_size: .
cdr3_aa: CSARDGGGYTF
cdr3_nt: TGCAGTGCTAGAGATGGGGGTGGCTACACCTTC

d_call: TRBD2
cdr3_length: 16
j_call: TRBJ2-2
v_call: TRBV5-1
clone_size: .
cdr3_aa: CASSYGLAGSTGELFF
cdr3_nt: TGCGCCAGCAGCTACGGACTAGCGGGATCGACCGGGGAGCTGTTTTTT

d_call: TRBD2
cdr3_length: 16
j_call: TRBJ2-3
v_call: TRBV4-2
clone_size: once
cdr3_aa: CASSPRTSGGTDTQYF
cdr3_nt: TGTGCCAGCAGCCCGCGGACTAGCGGGGGCACAGATACGCAGTATTTT

d_call: TRBD2
cdr3_length: 17
j_call: TRBJ2-1
v_call: TRBV19
clone_size: .
cdr3_aa: CASMGRGVADSYNEQFF
cdr3_nt: TGTGCCAGTATGGGACGGGGGGTAGCGGACTCCTACAATGAGCAGTTCTTC

d_call: .
cdr3_length: 15
j_call: TRBJ1-4
v_call: TRBV18
clone_size: .
cdr3_aa: CASSPGSRGLEKLFF
cdr3_nt: TGTGCCAGCTCACCAGGGAGCAGGGGCCTTGAAAAACTGTTTTTT

d_call: .
cdr3_length: 16
j_call: TRBJ2-5
v_call: TRBV4-1
clone_size: .
cdr3_aa: CASSPTTGAWRETQYF
cdr3_nt: TGCGCCAGCAGCCCGACTACGGGGGCATGGCGGGAGACCCAGTACTTC

d_call: .
cdr3_length: 14
j_call: TRBJ2-7
v_call: TRBV18
clone_size: once
cdr3_aa: CASSPGGQPYEQYF
cdr3_nt: TGTGCCAGCTCACCAGGTGGACAGCCCTACGAGCAGTACTTC

d_call: TRBD1
cdr3_length: 13
j_call: TRBJ1-1
v_call: TRBV25-1
clone_size: .
cdr3_aa: CASAPGQRTEAFF
cdr3_nt: TGTGCCAGCGCTCCGGGACAGAGGACTGAAGCTTTCTTT

d_call: TRBD2
cdr3_length: 14
j_call: TRBJ2-2
v_call: TRBV5-1
clone_size: .
cdr3_aa: CASSHPRTSGELFF
cdr3_nt: TGCGCCAGCAGCCACCCACGGACTAGCGGGGAGCTGTTTTTT

d_call: .
cdr3_length: 13
j_call: TRBJ2-5
v_call: TRBV29-1
clone_size: once
cdr3_aa: CSAQTLLGETQYF
cdr3_nt: TGCAGCGCACAGACACTCCTGGGGGAGACCCAGTACTTC

d_call: .
cdr3_length: 14
j_call: TRBJ2-5
v_call: TRBV5-1
clone_size: .
cdr3_aa: CASSLEGVQETQYF
cdr3_nt: TGCGCCAGCAGCTTGGAAGGGGTACAAGAGACCCAGTACTTC

d_call: .
cdr3_length: 16
j_call: TRBJ1-1
v_call: TRBV5-8
clone_size: .
cdr3_aa: CASSLGVWGWNTEAFF
cdr3_nt: TGTGCCAGCAGCTTGGGGGTCTGGGGATGGAACACTGAAGCTTTCTTT

d_call: .
cdr3_length: 12
j_call: TRBJ1-1
v_call: TRBV18
clone_size: .
cdr3_aa: CASSPVDTEAFF
cdr3_nt: TGTGCCAGCTCACCAGTGGACACTGAAGCTTTCTTT

d_call: .
cdr3_length: 12
j_call: TRBJ2-7
v_call: TRBV5-5
clone_size: .
cdr3_aa: CASTMGSYEQYF
cdr3_nt: TGTGCCAGCACTATGGGCTCCTACGAGCAGTACTTC

d_call: .
cdr3_length: 17
j_call: TRBJ2-1
v_call: TRBV4-1
clone_size: few
cdr3_aa: CASSQPVGAGVGNEQFF
cdr3_nt: TGCGCCAGCAGCCAGCCGGTGGGGGCGGGGGTTGGGAATGAGCAGTTCTTC

d_call: TRBD2
cdr3_length: 16
j_call: TRBJ2-3
v_call: TRBV9
clone_size: once
cdr3_aa: CASSYNPGLAGVTQYF
cdr3_nt: TGTGCCAGCAGCTACAACCCGGGACTAGCGGGAGTTACGCAGTATTTT

d_call: .
cdr3_length: 15
j_call: TRBJ1-2
v_call: TRBV9
clone_size: .
cdr3_aa: CASSVGGGNPYGYTF
cdr3_nt: TGTGCCAGCAGCGTAGGAGGAGGGAACCCCTATGGCTACACCTTC

d_call: TRBD1
cdr3_length: 15
j_call: TRBJ2-6
v_call: TRBV5-1
clone_size: .
cdr3_aa: CASSLGGAGANVLTF
cdr3_nt: TGCGCCAGCAGCTTAGGGGGCGCTGGGGCCAACGTCCTGACTTTC

d_call: .
cdr3_length: 15
j_call: TRBJ2-1
v_call: TRBV5-1
clone_size: .
cdr3_aa: CASSLAQASQGEQFF
cdr3_nt: TGCGCCAGCAGCTTGGCCCAGGCTAGCCAGGGTGAGCAGTTCTTC

d_call: .
cdr3_length: 17
j_call: TRBJ1-3
v_call: TRBV7-2
clone_size: .
cdr3_aa: CASSLAATVPGGNTIYF
cdr3_nt: TGTGCCAGCAGCTTAGCCGCAACGGTACCGGGGGGAAACACCATATATTTT

d_call: .
cdr3_length: 15
j_call: TRBJ2-7
v_call: TRBV9
clone_size: once
cdr3_aa: CASSVGEGKDYEQYF
cdr3_nt: TGTGCCAGCAGCGTAGGAGAGGGAAAGGACTACGAGCAGTACTTC

d_call: .
cdr3_length: 14
j_call: TRBJ2-7
v_call: TRBV6-5
clone_size: .
cdr3_aa: CASSYNDYPGEQYF
cdr3_nt: TGTGCCAGCAGTTACAACGACTATCCGGGCGAGCAGTACTTC

d_call: .
cdr3_length: 13
j_call: TRBJ1-2
v_call: TRBV14
clone_size: few
cdr3_aa: CASSQEETYGYTF
cdr3_nt: TGTGCCAGCAGCCAGGAGGAAACCTATGGCTACACCTTC

d_call: .
cdr3_length: 14
j_call: TRBJ2-1
v_call: TRBV5-1
clone_size: .
cdr3_aa: CASSLGAAPNEQFF
cdr3_nt: TGCGCCAGCAGCTTAGGAGCGGCGCCGAATGAGCAGTTCTTC

d_call: .
cdr3_length: 14
j_call: TRBJ1-1
v_call: TRBV2
clone_size: .
cdr3_aa: CASRRRGMNTEAFF
cdr3_nt: TGTGCCAGCAGACGACGGGGAATGAACACTGAAGCTTTCTTT

d_call: TRBD2
cdr3_length: 13
j_call: TRBJ2-3
v_call: TRBV19
clone_size: .
cdr3_aa: CASMTSGRDTQYF
cdr3_nt: TGTGCCAGTATGACTAGCGGGAGAGATACGCAGTATTTT

d_call: TRBD2
cdr3_length: 16
j_call: TRBJ2-2
v_call: TRBV7-9
clone_size: .
cdr3_aa: CASSTASGRGPGELFF
cdr3_nt: TGTGCCAGCAGCACCGCTAGCGGGAGGGGACCCGGGGAGCTGTTTTTT

d_call: .
cdr3_length: 15
j_call: TRBJ2-1
v_call: TRBV5-1
clone_size: .
cdr3_aa: CASSSSTVAYNEQFF
cdr3_nt: TGCGCCAGCAGCTCTAGTACCGTCGCCTACAATGAGCAGTTCTTC

d_call: .
cdr3_length: 13
j_call: TRBJ1-5
v_call: TRBV5-6
clone_size: .
cdr3_aa: CASSQAGAQPQHF
cdr3_nt: TGTGCCAGCAGCCAGGCGGGGGCTCAGCCCCAGCATTTT

d_call: TRBD2
cdr3_length: 16
j_call: TRBJ2-5
v_call: TRBV7-6
clone_size: once
cdr3_aa: CASSPSLGLFQETQYF
cdr3_nt: TGTGCCAGCAGTCCTTCCCTGGGACTATTCCAAGAGACCCAGTACTTC

d_call: .
cdr3_length: 14
j_call: TRBJ2-2
v_call: TRBV19
clone_size: .
cdr3_aa: CASSINSNTGELFF
cdr3_nt: TGTGCCAGTAGTATAAACAGCAACACCGGGGAGCTGTTTTTT

d_call: .
cdr3_length: 13
j_call: TRBJ1-4
v_call: TRBV7-9
clone_size: few
cdr3_aa: CASSKGQNEKLFF
cdr3_nt: TGTGCCAGCAGCAAGGGACAAAATGAAAAACTGTTTTTT